There are a few counts of the clone carrying this T cell receptor (beta chain). Antigen specificity is unknown. The data stem from a study of cytomegalovirus exposure and HLA in healthy donors. Study results and limitations: V- and J-gene trimming of TCR beta was linked (in a later analysis) to a missense DCLRE1C variant. Previously analyzed data showed that most TCR beta V segments were productive at a frequency of about 87% or about 30%. Rates of TCR association differed by HLA locus in a later analysis, with DRB1 highest and HLA-C lowest. More than 15,000 TCR beta sequences were associated with HLA alleles at 0.05 false discovery rate in a later analysis.

The V gene lost 0 bases and the J gene lost 3 bases, with 12 bases spanning the gap. The CDR3 is 15 residues long. Germline CDR1 is LNHNV and CDR2 is YYDKDF (reference sequence). The PCR employed 60 Vbeta primers together with 13 Jbeta primers. Assay used: immunoSEQ multiplex PCR; TCRdb lists only in-frame clones, some missing. Seen here are about 160,000 clones, 80% to 90% observed once, and the top ten hold about 6.8%. This receptor was obtained from a man in his forties or fifties in good health and CMV-seropositive. The sequencing input was PBMCs. The chain joins TRBV15 to TRBJ2-7; perhaps TRBD2 as D (6 bases). The CDR3 coding sequence is TGTGCCACCAGCAGAGATCTCGGGACTCACTACGAGCAGTACGTC. This codes for CATSRDLGTHYEQYV.